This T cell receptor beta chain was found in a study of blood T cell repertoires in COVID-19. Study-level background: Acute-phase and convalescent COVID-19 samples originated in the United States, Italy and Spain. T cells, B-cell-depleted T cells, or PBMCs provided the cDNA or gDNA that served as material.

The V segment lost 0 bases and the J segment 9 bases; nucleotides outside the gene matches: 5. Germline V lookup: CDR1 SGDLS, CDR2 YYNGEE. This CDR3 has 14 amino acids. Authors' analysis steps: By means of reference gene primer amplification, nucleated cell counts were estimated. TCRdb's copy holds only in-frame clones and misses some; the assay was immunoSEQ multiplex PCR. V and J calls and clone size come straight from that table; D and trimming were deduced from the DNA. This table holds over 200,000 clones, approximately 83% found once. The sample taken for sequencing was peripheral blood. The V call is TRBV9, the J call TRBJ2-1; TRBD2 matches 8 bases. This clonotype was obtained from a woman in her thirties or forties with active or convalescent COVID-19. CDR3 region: CASSVAGGLAEQFF. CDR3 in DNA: TGTGCCAGCAGCGTAGCGGGGGGGCTGGCTGAGCAGTTCTTC.